These T cell receptor beta chains were read from a single sample in a study of blood T cell repertoires in COVID-19. Profiling relied on immunoSEQ multiplex PCR, and the TCRdb table lists in-frame clones only, not all of them. In the table there are some 200,000 clones, 84% of which are singletons. Sample: peripheral blood. Every receptor here comes from a woman aged 40 to 50 who had recovered from COVID-19. The CDR3 runs from the conserved cysteine through the conserved F or W. D genes are given only for firm matches. Size is omitted from some rows. Given values are once, few, many or a class for expanded clones.

>15|.|TRBV19|.|TRBJ2-5
TGTGCCAGTAGTATAGTGGGGGCAGGGCCTGAGACCCAGTACTTC
CASSIVGAGPETQYF
>13|.|TRBV5-8|.|TRBJ1-6
TGTGCCAGCAGCCCCCGTCAGAATTCACCCCTCCACTTT
CASSPRQNSPLHF
>14|.|TRBV6-5|.|TRBJ2-7
TGTGCCAGCAGTAGGACAACCAAATCCCACGAGCAGTACTTC
CASSRTTKSHEQYF
>14|.|TRBV9|.|TRBJ2-7
TGTGCCAGCAGCGTAACACAGGGTGACCACGAGCAGTACTTC
CASSVTQGDHEQYF
>17|TRBD1|TRBV15|many|TRBJ1-2
TGTGCCACCAGCGGAGACAGGGTATTTCAAAAGGACTATGGCTACACCTTC
CATSGDRVFQKDYGYTF
>14|.|TRBV27|.|TRBJ1-6
TGTGCCAGCAGGTCGGGAAGGGATAATTCACCCCTCCACTTT
CASRSGRDNSPLHF
>15|.|TRBV5-1|.|TRBJ1-3
TGCGCCAGCAGCCGGGACACCAGCTCTGGAAACACCATATATTTT
CASSRDTSSGNTIYF
>12|.|TRBV6-5|.|TRBJ1-2
TGTGCCAGCCGACGGGGGGTCTATGGCTACACCTTC
CASRRGVYGYTF
>15|TRBD1|TRBV11-3|.|TRBJ2-7
TGTGCCAGCAGCTTCCCGGGACAGGGACACTACGAGCAGTACTTC
CASSFPGQGHYEQYF
>14|.|TRBV19|once|TRBJ2-4
TGTGCCAGTAGTGACCCCCAGGGGTTTAACATTCAGTACTTC
CASSDPQGFNIQYF
>16|TRBD2|TRBV6-2/TRBV6-3|few|TRBJ2-1
TGTGCCAGCAGTTACCAACTAGCGGGGGGTCAGGTTGAGCAGTTCTTC
CASSYQLAGGQVEQFF
>12|.|TRBV19|.|TRBJ1-1
TGTGCCAGTAGTATGACTGCACGAGAAGCTTTCTTT
CASSMTAREAFF
>14|.|TRBV10-3|.|TRBJ1-1
TGTGCCATCAGTGAGGGGCCTACATACACTGAAGCTTTCTTT
CAISEGPTYTEAFF
>16|TRBD1|TRBV11-3|.|TRBJ2-5
TGTGCCAGCAGCTTATACAGGGGTACGTTGCAAGAGACCCAGTACTTC
CASSLYRGTLQETQYF
>13|.|TRBV7-7|.|TRBJ1-1
TGTGCTAGCAGCCTTGACAGGAACACTGAAGCTTTCTTT
CASSLDRNTEAFF
>16|.|TRBV23-1|.|TRBJ1-1
TGCGCCAGCAGTCCCTCCGGGCGGGGGTTGAACACTGAAGCTTTCTTT
CASSPSGRGLNTEAFF
>15|.|TRBV7-6|.|TRBJ2-2
TGTGCCAGCAGCTTAAGCGGGACAAACACCGGGGAGCTGTTTTTT
CASSLSGTNTGELFF
>17|.|TRBV25-1|.|TRBJ2-5
TGTGCCAGCAGTGAATATTGGGAGGACTCCCGAGAAGAGACCCAGTACTTC
CASSEYWEDSREETQYF
>16|.|TRBV7-2|.|TRBJ1-2
TGTGCCAGCAGCTTGAGCTGGGCAGTCGAAGTCCATGGCTACACCTTC
CASSLSWAVEVHGYTF
>14|TRBD1|TRBV2|.|TRBJ2-1
TGTGCCAGCAGGACCGGACAGGGTGTAAATGAGCAGTTCTTC
CASRTGQGVNEQFF
>17|.|TRBV19|.|TRBJ2-3
TGTGCCAGTAGTATCGGGAGGGGCAGGGGGTTACCAGATACGCAGTATTTT
CASSIGRGRGLPDTQYF
>16|TRBD1|TRBV7-2|.|TRBJ1-2
TGTGCCAGCAGCTTAGCGCCGACAGGGCTTAACTATGGCTACACCTTC
CASSLAPTGLNYGYTF
>15|.|TRBV19|.|TRBJ2-7
TGTGCCAGTAGTATATTGGCAGGGGCGTCCTACGAGCAGTACTTC
CASSILAGASYEQYF
>15|.|TRBV6-1|.|TRBJ1-1
TGTGCCAGCAGTGAAGACTCCTTCCTTGGTAATGAAGCTTTCTTT
CASSEDSFLGNEAFF
>16|TRBD2|TRBV5-5|.|TRBJ2-5
TGTGCCAGCAGCTTTATACTAGCGGGGGGAGGTGAGACCCAGTACTTC
CASSFILAGGGETQYF
>13|.|TRBV3-1/TRBV3-2|.|TRBJ1-5
TGTGCCAGCAGTCCCGGTAGCAATCAGCCCCAGCATTTT
CASSPGSNQPQHF
>17|TRBD1|TRBV5-5|.|TRBJ1-5
TGTGCCAGCAGCTTGCCTTTAGACAGGGAGTTTGGTCAGCCCCAGCATTTT
CASSLPLDREFGQPQHF
>14|.|TRBV18|.|TRBJ1-2
TGTGCCAGCTCACCTACCCGCGGGTACTATGGCTACACCTTC
CASSPTRGYYGYTF
>13|.|TRBV19|.|TRBJ1-1
TGTGCCAGTAGTATAGCAAGCGACACTGAAGCTTTCTTT
CASSIASDTEAFF
>13|.|TRBV7-9|.|TRBJ2-7
TGTGCCAGCAGCTTAAACAGGGAAAACGAGCAGTACTTC
CASSLNRENEQYF
>15|TRBD2|TRBV11-3|.|TRBJ2-1
TGTGCCAGCAGCTTATGGGTCGGGGGGGCAAATGAGCAGTTCTTC
CASSLWVGGANEQFF
>13|TRBD1|TRBV7-3|.|TRBJ2-3
TGTGCCAGCAGCTTAATTGGACAGGGGGCGACGTATTTT
CASSLIGQGATYF
>15|TRBD1|TRBV27|.|TRBJ1-2
TGTGCCAGCAGAGAAAGACAGGGGGCTAACTATGGCTACACCTTC
CASRERQGANYGYTF
>16|TRBD1|TRBV5-1|.|TRBJ2-2
TGCGCCAGCAGCTTACAGGGGCTCCAGAACACCGGGGAGCTGTTTTTT
CASSLQGLQNTGELFF
>16|.|TRBV7-9|.|TRBJ1-2
TGTGCCAGCAGCTTAGCGAACCGACTCGCTAACTATGGCTACACCTTC
CASSLANRLANYGYTF
>17|TRBD1|TRBV6-2/TRBV6-3|.|TRBJ1-6
TGTGCCAGCAGTTACTCCTCAGGGGGCTCCTATAATTCACCCCTCCACTTT
CASSYSSGGSYNSPLHF
>15|TRBD1|TRBV19|.|TRBJ1-5
TGTGCCAGTACCACCCTTGGGCAGGGGGGTCAGCCCCAGCATTTT
CASTTLGQGGQPQHF
>14|TRBD2|TRBV4-1|.|TRBJ2-5
TGCGCCAGCAGCCAGGGGGGGACTTTAGAGACCCAGTACTTC
CASSQGGTLETQYF
>15|TRBD1|TRBV6-5|.|TRBJ1-4
TGTGCCAGCAGAAATTTACGACAGGGAGAGGAAAAACTGTTTTTT
CASRNLRQGEEKLFF
>15|.|TRBV6-2/TRBV6-3|once|TRBJ1-2
TGTGCCAGCAGCCAACAGGGTGCCTCTATAGATGGCTACACCTTC
CASSQQGASIDGYTF
>15|.|TRBV4-3|.|TRBJ1-2
TGCGCCAGCAGCCAAGTGAGTACGGCGGGGGCTGGCTACACCTTC
CASSQVSTAGAGYTF
>15|TRBD2|TRBV7-9|.|TRBJ2-5
TGTGCCAGCAGCTCCGCGGCGGGGGGGCGAGAGACCCAGTACTTC
CASSSAAGGRETQYF